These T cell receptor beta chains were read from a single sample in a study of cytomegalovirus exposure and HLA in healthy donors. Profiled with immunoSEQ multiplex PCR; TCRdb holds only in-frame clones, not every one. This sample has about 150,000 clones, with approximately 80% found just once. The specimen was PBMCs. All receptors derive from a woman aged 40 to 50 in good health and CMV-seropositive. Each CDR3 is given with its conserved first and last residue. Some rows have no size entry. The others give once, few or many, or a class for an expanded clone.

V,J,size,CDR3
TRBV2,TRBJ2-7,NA,CASREGTGTHEQYF
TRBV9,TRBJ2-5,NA,CASSVGQGLAETQYF
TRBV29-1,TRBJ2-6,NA,CSVGQGISGANVLTF
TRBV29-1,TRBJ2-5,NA,CSVQSSSETQYF
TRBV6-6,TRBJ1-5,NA,CASSYATGGYNQPQHF
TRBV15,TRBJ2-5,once,CATSRVVTGKYQETQYF
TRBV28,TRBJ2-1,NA,CASSFFGGYNEQFF
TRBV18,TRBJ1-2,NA,CASSPPSQGALYGYTF
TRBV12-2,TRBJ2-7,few,CASRLARGTPRYEQYF
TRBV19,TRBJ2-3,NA,CASSSRTSDTDTQYF
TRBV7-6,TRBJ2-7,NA,CASALLAGGSYEQYF
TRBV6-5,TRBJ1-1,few,CASSYKDSNTEAFF
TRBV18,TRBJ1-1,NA,CASSPRSQGAGRTEAFF
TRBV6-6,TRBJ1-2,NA,CASSYTTIGDGYTF
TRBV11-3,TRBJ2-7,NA,CASSAVQGSHEQYF
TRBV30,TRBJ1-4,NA,CAWKGQGSEKLFF
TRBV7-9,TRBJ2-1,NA,CASSFRWGLAGGYNEQFF
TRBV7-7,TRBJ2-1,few,CASSLILADYNEQFF
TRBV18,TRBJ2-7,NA,CASSPPDRAAYEQYF
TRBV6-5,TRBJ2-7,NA,CATRAPGQLGGEQYF
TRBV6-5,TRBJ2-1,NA,CASSYLASGRYNEQFF